A selection of T cell receptor beta chains follows, all from one sample in a study of blood T cell repertoires in COVID-19. Sequencing was performed with immunoSEQ multiplex PCR; in TCRdb, only in-frame clones are kept and a portion is missing. The table shows about 100,000 clones, with approximately 88% occurring only once. Sequencing was carried out using peripheral blood. These receptors were collected from a man between 50 and 59 years old with active or convalescent COVID-19. Each CDR3 is given without its conserved first and last residue. The order of the fields is V gene, CDR3 protein.

>TRBV9
ASGRGAEAIYEQY
>TRBV28
ASSLWRGVPSYSNQPQH
>TRBV19
ASSPDRGRLDTQY
>TRBV5-1
ASSLGLEDTQY
>TRBV30
AGQVDNYGYT
>TRBV28
ATSRTSEYNEQF
>TRBV6-2/TRBV6-3
ASSRPGLAAQSSTDTQY
>TRBV15
ATSTTSGAIYNEQF
>TRBV15
ATSPRGNSQNIQY
>TRBV12-3/TRBV12-4
ASSKGVEGYT
>TRBV6-5
ASRWNREGSPLH
>TRBV4-3
ASSLSSGRTYNEQF
>TRBV3-1/TRBV3-2
ASSPGQSSGNTIY
>TRBV19
ASSIGTSGQIGIQY
>TRBV7-9
ATNPSTDTQY
>TRBV6-5
ASTPGGFTGELF
>TRBV4-3
ASSQDPGPGGNTIY
>TRBV7-9
ASSSTRTRWYEQY
>TRBV27
ASSLASGPLSYEQY
>TRBV12-3/TRBV12-4
ASSSLGTVEAF
>TRBV5-1
ASSLPPGTWY
>TRBV4-3
ASSQDAGLEAF
>TRBV2
ASNADWLADTGELF
>TRBV9
ASSVGVAPTYEQY
>TRBV2
ASSAQGSETQY
>TRBV5-4
ASSLQGSGELF
>TRBV27
ASSLSWRGRYNEQF
>TRBV24-1
ATSDPGRKGTDTQY
>TRBV6-5
ASSYTRQGGNEKLF
>TRBV28
ASSFRQGAGTQH
>TRBV6-6
ASSGQLAKNEQF
>TRBV9
ASSVGTGIHYEQY
>TRBV19
ASSIDVGLDTQY
>TRBV6-2/TRBV6-3
ASSYGAWASYGYT
>TRBV6-4
ASSDTDSSGANVLT
>TRBV19
ASSIATGLVYNEQF
>TRBV2
ASSADSGDYNEQF
>TRBV28
ASSSAGTGGGDGYT
>TRBV20-1
SASYGARTDTQY
>TRBV5-4
ASSSRRSSYNSPLH
>TRBV6-1
ASSDQFQGGRETQY
>TRBV18
ASSPFPFSGTQY
>TRBV28
ASSSAGHQPQH
>TRBV5-1
ASSSGGWSYEQY
>TRBV28
ASSLSTGTDPYEQY
>TRBV12-3/TRBV12-4
ASSFQGRTEAF
>TRBV7-6
ASSSLRGEDGYT
>TRBV9
ASSVATSLPGDHYGYT
>TRBV19
ASSIVGRMGDYGYT
>TRBV19
ASSIMTGSEQY
>TRBV2
ASRQGAGETQY